The present T cell receptor (beta chain) was sequenced within a study of T cell changes during pregnancy in multiple sclerosis. The assay was immunoSEQ multiplex PCR, and TCRdb's table has in-frame clones only and misses some. Among about 59,000 clones, roughly 90% were seen once, and the ten largest hold about 2.5%. The sequences come from peripheral blood, collected in the third trimester of pregnancy. The clonotype was recovered from a female donor in good health, enrolled as a control in a pregnancy study.

CDR3 in amino acids: CASGTETGNTGELFF. For the CDR3, the DNA is TGCGCCAGCGGCACCGAGACAGGGAACACCGGGGAGCTGTTTTTT. The chain joins TRBV5-1 to TRBJ2-2; tentatively, D is TRBD1 (6 bases). Germline V gene lookup returns CDR1 SGHRS and CDR2 YFSETQ. The CDR3 consists of 15 residues. V lost 7 bases and J lost 1, with 14 bases in between.